One and the same sample provided the 24 T cell receptor beta chains below, sequenced in a study of regulatory T cells in long-lasting Graves disease. The time point denotes: newly diagnosed GD, antithyroid drugs for less than 3 months. Following extraction of RNA from PBMCs, that RNA was used to make the TCR library. Arm-PCR of CDR3 regions and iRepertoire HTBI primers were the basis on which TCR beta libraries were built. One entry per CDR3 protein, called by TCRdb with MiXCR from the multiplex PCR reads. The sample carries roughly 610,000 distinct CDR3 sequences, 15% to 20% recorded once. This sample also appeared in a second study, on T cells in Graves' hyperthyroidism and ophthalmopathy.

The sample here was peripheral blood mononuclear cells (PBMCs), taken at new diagnosis, from a patient treated with antithyroid drugs. The receptors derive from a woman in her twenties or thirties with Graves disease.

This clonotype was observed a handful of times. The CDR3 nucleotides are TGTGCCAGCAGTTTATCCTGGGAAACAGATACGCAGTATTTT. Translating it yields CASSLSWETDTQYF. The J gene is TRBJ2-3, the V gene TRBV6-2 or TRBV6-3; D is unresolved. The CDR3 loop spans 14 amino acids. CDR1 and CDR2 from the germline V gene are MNHEY and SVGEGT. V was pared by 4 bases and J by 3 bases, with 11 bases between.

This clonotype was detected only a few times. J is TRBJ2-5 and V is TRBV4-1; 11 positions match TRBD2. From germline, CDR1 is MGHRA and CDR2 YSYEKL. The CDR3 spans 17 residues. V trimming: 2 bases; J trimming: 7 bases; junction bases outside the gene matches: 12. The DNA for the CDR3 is TGCGCCAGCAGCCAACAGACAGGGGGGACTAGCGGCGGGACCCAGTACTTC. Translation gives CASSQQTGGTSGGTQYF.

Ten or more counts support this clonotype. The V and J genes are TRBV12-3 or TRBV12-4 and TRBJ1-3; D is unclear. V gave up 5 bases and J gave up 4 bases, with 6 bases separating them. The CDR3 extends over 12 amino acids. DNA for the CDR3: TGTGCCAGCAGTAGGTTCGGAAACACCATATATTTT. Amino acid sequence: CASSRFGNTIYF.

Only a few counts were recorded for this clonotype. The chain joins TRBV20-1 to TRBJ1-2; no definite D call. Germline values: CDR1 DFQATT, CDR2 SNEGSKA (reference sequence). This CDR3 comprises 9 residues. The CDR3 here is CCRLYGYTF. In DNA form, the CDR3 reads TGCTGCCGCCTCTATGGCTACACCTTC.

In this sample, this clonotype turned up many times. The chain joins TRBV28 to TRBJ2-7; a weak D match, TRBD1 (5 bases). This CDR3 has 15 amino acids. Germline values: CDR1 MDHEN, CDR2 SYDVKM. Trimming took 0 bases from V and 2 from J, leaving 11 bases between them. DNA of the CDR3: TGTGCCAGCAGTTTATGGGACAAGACCACCTACGAGCAGTACTTC. The encoded protein is CASSLWDKTTYEQYF.

The chain recombines TRBV4-1 with TRBJ2-7; 9 bases fit TRBD1. Germline lookup yields CDR1 MGHRA and CDR2 YSYEKL. CDR3 size: 16 residues. Trimming at V came to 1 base and at J to 1 base, leaving 5 bases not matched to a gene. In DNA, the CDR3 is TGCGCCAGCAGCCAAGCGACTGGGACAGGGTCCTACGAGCAGTACTTC. Protein sequence: CASSQATGTGSYEQYF.

The rearrangement joins TRBV12-3 or TRBV12-4 to TRBJ1-1; D is unclear. CDR3 length: 12 amino acids. V lost 7 bases, J lost 6 bases, and 12 bases lay in between. The chain's CDR3 is CASTFRRAEAFF. For the CDR3, the DNA is TGTGCCAGCACCTTTAGGAGGGCTGAAGCTTTCTTT.

This clonotype was counted between two and nine times. This chain links TRBV19 with TRBJ2-2; D gene ambiguous. The V end lost 0 bases, the J end lost 5 bases, and 4 bases lay between the germline ends. The germline gives CDR1 LNHDA, CDR2 SQIVND (reference sequence). This CDR3 spans 13 amino acids. The CDR3 DNA reads TGTGCCAGTAGTATAGACGGGACCGGGGAGCTGTTTTTT. It codes for CASSIDGTGELFF.

This clonotype was seen only a few times. V is TRBV20-1 and J is TRBJ1-2; 8 bases agree with TRBD1. V lost 7 bases, J lost 5 bases, and 9 bases stayed unmatched. The germline gives CDR1 DFQATT, CDR2 SNEGSKA (reference sequence). The CDR3 runs 13 residues. CDR3 nucleotide sequence: TGCAGTGTTACCACGACAGGGGATTATGGCTACACCTTC. Encoded protein: CSVTTTGDYGYTF.

This chain links TRBV6-2 or TRBV6-3 with TRBJ1-4; tentative D call: TRBD1 (6 bases). From germline, CDR1 is MNHEY and CDR2 SVGEGT. The CDR3 length is 19 residues. Trimming shortened V by 0 bases and J by 5 bases, and 22 bases separated the two germline ends. CDR3 sequence: CASSYSWDMTNPLNEKLFF. The CDR3 DNA reads TGTGCCAGCAGTTACTCGTGGGACATGACGAACCCTCTAAATGAAAAACTGTTTTTT.

A few counts support this clonotype. The rearrangement links TRBV14 to TRBJ2-3; 11 bases align to TRBD2. The CDR3 is made up of 18 amino acids. V shed 2 bases and J 4 bases; nucleotides not matched to a gene: 11. Germline V gives CDR1 SGHDN, CDR2 FVKESK. CDR3 protein: CASSQLVAGGPRADTQYF. The CDR3 region has the DNA TGTGCCAGCAGCCAATTAGTAGCGGGAGGGCCTCGCGCAGATACGCAGTATTTT.

This clonotype occurred a few times. This sequence joins TRBV20-1 and TRBJ2-1; D remains unclear. Looked up from germline, CDR1 is DFQATT and CDR2 is SNEGSKA (reference sequence). V dropped 6 bases and J dropped 4 bases, with 16 bases sitting between them. The CDR3 sequence is 14 residues long. As DNA, the CDR3 is TGCAGTGCCACGGACCCAAAGCGTTACAATGAGCAGTTCTTC. Translation: CSATDPKRYNEQFF.

The chain is built from TRBV7-8 and TRBJ2-7; 9 bases are a match to TRBD1. The CDR3 covers 15 residues. CDR1 and CDR2 (germline): SGHVS, FQNEAQ. The ends lost 2 bases at V and 4 bases at J; junction bases unmatched: 6. CDR3 sequence (DNA): TGTGCCAGCAGCTTACAACAGGGGGCGAAATACGAGCAGTACTTC. Its protein is CASSLQQGAKYEQYF.

This clonotype was seen many times. This chain connects TRBV20-1 to TRBJ1-1, with a tentative D call TRBD1 (6 bases). This CDR3 region has 15 residues. CDR1 is DFQATT and CDR2 is SNEGSKA in the germline V gene (reference sequence). V was cut by 1 base and J by 4 bases, with 16 bases left in between. CDR3 amino acids: CSARVDSQIFTEAFF. Written as DNA, the CDR3 is TGCAGTGCTAGAGTGGACAGCCAGATTTTCACTGAAGCTTTCTTT.

The gene calls are TRBV7-3 and TRBJ2-1; 10 nucleotides match TRBD2. This CDR3 comprises 16 residues. Trimming took 5 bases from V and 5 from J; bases not matched to a gene: 9. The germline V gene encodes CDR1 SGHTA and CDR2 FQGTGA. CDR3 nucleotide sequence: TGTGCCAGCAGCGCCACCGGGACTAGCGTCCACAATGAGCAGTTCTTC. Translation gives CASSATGTSVHNEQFF. The full variable domain, its missing parts supplied by reference TRBV7-3 and TRBJ2-1, is GAGVSQTPSNKVTEKGKYVELRCDPISGHTALYWYRQSLGQGPEFLIYFQGTGAADDSGLPNDRFFAVRPEGSVSTLKIQRTERGDSAVYLCASSATGTSVHNEQFFGPGTRLTVL.

This clonotype was seen many times. V gene TRBV2 combines with J gene TRBJ2-5, with 9 bases lining up with TRBD2. V shed 1 base and J 3 bases; nucleotides not matched to a gene: 6. This CDR3 is built from 16 residues. Per the germline V gene, CDR1 is SNHLY and CDR2 is FYNNEI. The CDR3 sequence: CASSEGLAEDKETQYF. CDR3 DNA sequence: TGTGCCAGCAGTGAAGGACTAGCGGAGGACAAAGAGACCCAGTACTTC.

At least ten counts were recorded for this clonotype. The V and J genes are TRBV27 and TRBJ1-5; possible D gene TRBD1, 5 bases. The CDR3 totals 17 residues. V lost 0 bases and J lost 0, with 12 bases in between. CDR1 and CDR2 (germline): MNHEY, SMNVEV (reference sequence). This chain's CDR3 is CASSLSGGGTSNQPQHF. CDR3 in DNA: TGTGCCAGCAGTTTATCGGGCGGGGGGACTAGCAATCAGCCCCAGCATTTT.

This clonotype was seen a handful of times. The chain is built from TRBV5-1 and TRBJ1-3, with TRBD1 as a possible D gene (5 bases). Germline V gene data show CDR1 as SGHRS and CDR2 as YFSETQ. This CDR3 is 15 amino acids long. Trimming removed 0 bases from V and 0 bases from J, with 7 bases in between. CDR3 loop: CASSLEGASGNTIYF. The CDR3 coding sequence is TGCGCCAGCAGCTTGGAAGGGGCCTCTGGAAACACCATATATTTT.

This sequence joins TRBV2 and TRBJ2-5, with D perhaps being TRBD1 or TRBD2 (5 bases each). Germline V gives CDR1 SNHLY, CDR2 FYNNEI. CDR3 length: 18 amino acids. V was pared by 6 bases and J by 2 bases, with 25 bases between. CDR3 in DNA: TGTGCCAGCAGAATCGAGACGGTGGCCGGGGCGTCGCAAGAGACCCAGTACTTC. It yields the protein CASRIETVAGASQETQYF.

About this clonotype itself: A far larger clone is a single base away, which makes a read error likely. This chain links TRBV28 with TRBJ2-1; 11 bases agree with TRBD2. The J call may not be correct, given that the DNA end is closer to TRBJ2-7. Germline CDR1 and CDR2: MDHEN and SYDVKM. The CDR3 runs to 15 residues. The CDR3 sequence: CANRLAGGFSYEQYF. CDR3 nucleotide sequence: TGTGCCAACAGGCTAGCGGGAGGCTTCTCCTACGAGCAGTACTTC.

The chain uses TRBV2 and TRBJ2-1, with 8 positions matching TRBD2. The CDR3 is made up of 15 amino acids. Germline trimming cut 6 bases from V and 5 bases from J; bases unmatched to any gene: 9. Germline V gives CDR1 SNHLY, CDR2 FYNNEI. CDR3 in amino acids: CASSQRESYDNEQFF. The CDR3 bases are TGTGCCAGCAGCCAGCGGGAGAGTTATGACAATGAGCAGTTCTTC.

There are a few counts of this clonotype. The chain is built from TRBV5-6 and TRBJ2-1; 9 bases match TRBD1. The CDR3 spans 15 residues. The germline CDR1 and CDR2 sequences are SGHDT and YYEEEE. Unmatched junction bases numbered 6, after V lost 4 bases and J lost 4 bases. The CDR3 DNA is TGTGCCAGCAGCCGCCGGACAGGGGCGTACAATGAGCAGTTCTTC. It encodes CASSRRTGAYNEQFF.

The chain joins TRBV7-9 to TRBJ2-1; D not certain. Between the trimmed V and J ends, which lost 4 bases and 5 bases, there was a span of 6 bases. Germline V gene lookup returns CDR1 SEHNR and CDR2 FQNEAQ (reference sequence). This CDR3 has 12 residues. This CDR3 is CASSYTNNEQFF. Here the CDR3 DNA reads TGTGCCAGCAGCTATACAAACAATGAGCAGTTCTTC.

This clonotype was picked up many times. This sequence joins TRBV6-2 or TRBV6-3 and TRBJ2-3; possible D gene TRBD2, 5 bases. V was clipped by 3 bases and J by 0 bases, with 13 bases between them. CDR1 MNHEY and CDR2 SVGEGT come from the germline V gene. CDR3 length equals 16 residues. The CDR3 DNA reads TGTGCCAGCAGTTATCGACGCGGGTTTAGCACAGATACGCAGTATTTT. Translating it yields CASSYRRGFSTDTQYF.